Shown below are 24 T cell receptor beta chains from a single sample sequenced in a study of T cells in Graves' hyperthyroidism and ophthalmopathy. It was RNA transcripts that yielded the amplified TCR beta CDR3 regions. Carried out on the TCR CDR3, a first-round RT-PCR used the HTBI primer set. TCRdb ran MiXCR on the multiplex PCR reads and lists one entry per CDR3 protein. The table includes 350,000 to 450,000 distinct CDR3 sequences, roughly 17% detected once. The sequenced sample consisted of blood. These receptors all stem from a woman aged 25-40 years with Graves' hyperthyroidism that later progressed to Graves' ophthalmopathy.

This clonotype was counted many times. The rearrangement uses TRBV28 and TRBJ2-5, with TRBD1 identical over 8 bases. V was pared by 0 bases and J by 5 bases, with 8 bases of the junction left unmatched. The germline gives CDR1 MDHEN, CDR2 SYDVKM. The CDR3 sequence is 16 residues long. CDR3 nucleotide sequence: TGTGCCAGCAGTTTATGGACAGGGGATTTGGTTGAGACCCAGTACTTC. It is translated as CASSLWTGDLVETQYF.

This clonotype was found a few times. The chain uses TRBV28 and TRBJ1-1; no definite D call. Germline CDR1 and CDR2: MDHEN and SYDVKM. The CDR3 covers 14 residues. Trimming stripped 6 bases from V and 1 base from J, with 12 bases between. The CDR3 coding sequence is TGTGCCAGCAGCCCTGCGGGTCCGAACACTGAAGCTTTCTTT. Residues: CASSPAGPNTEAFF. Drawing the rest from reference TRBV28 and TRBJ1-1, the complete variable domain is DVKVTQSSRYLVKRTGEKVFLECVQDMDHENMFWYRQDPGLGLRLIYFSYDVKMKEKGDIPEGYSVSREKKERFSLILESASTNQTSMYLCASSPAGPNTEAFFGQGTRLTVV.

This clonotype was observed a few times. This may stem from a read error, because a much larger clone lies one nucleotide away. The CDR3 DNA is TGTGCCAGCAGTTTATCGGGGGGGGCAGGGGAGACCCAGTACTTC. It yields the protein CASSLSGGAGETQYF. J is TRBJ2-5 and V is TRBV27, with D possibly TRBD2 on 7 matching bases. The CDR3 consists of 15 residues. V was cut by 0 bases and J by 5 bases, with 13 bases left in between. Germline-derived CDR1 and CDR2 are MNHEY and SMNVEV (reference sequence).

This clonotype was observed many times. The rearrangement joins TRBV24-1 to TRBJ2-5, with 9 bases identical to TRBD2. CDR1 is KGHDR and CDR2 is SFDVKD in the germline V gene. V dropped 4 bases and J dropped 1; count of bases not matched to a gene: 9. The CDR3 totals 17 residues. The CDR3 reads CATSDSRAGGGQETQYF. The CDR3 nucleotides are TGTGCCACCAGTGACTCGAGAGCGGGAGGTGGCCAAGAGACCCAGTACTTC.

Concerning this clonotype itself: This CDR3 fails to terminate in the conserved phenylalanine or tryptophan, so it likely reflects a read error. The V and J genes are TRBV5-1 and TRBJ2-1; D unclear. Germline V gene lookup returns CDR1 SGHRS and CDR2 YFSETQ. The CDR3 has 15 residues. V was pared by 4 bases and J by 0 bases, with 11 bases between. The CDR3 spells CASSPRPNSYNEQFS. In nucleotides, the CDR3 is TGCGCCAGCAGCCCTAGGCCCAACTCCTACAATGAGCAGTTCTCC.

The rearrangement links TRBV25-1 to TRBJ1-2; D is uncertain. Germline V CDR1 and CDR2: MGHDK, SYGVNS. Trimming pared 1 base from V and 7 bases from J, leaving 4 bases between. The CDR3 covers 11 residues. This CDR3 reads CASSESTGYTF. For the CDR3, the DNA is TGTGCCAGCAGTGAATCGACTGGCTACACCTTC.

This clonotype was seen ten or more times. The chain couples TRBV2 to TRBJ1-1; D perhaps matches TRBD1 (5 bases). Germline V gene sequence: CDR1 SNHLY, CDR2 FYNNEI. The ends were cut back, 2 bases at V and 4 bases at J, with 14 bases in the middle. CDR3 length: 15 amino acids. Here the CDR3 DNA reads TGTGCCAGCAGTGAATTTGACGCAGGGAGCACTGAAGCTTTCTTT. As protein: CASSEFDAGSTEAFF. The full variable domain, in which reference TRBV2 and TRBJ1-1 provide the parts outside the CDR3, is EPEVTQTPSHQVTQMGQEVILRCVPISNHLYFYWYRQILGQKVEFLVSFYNNEISEKSEIFDDQFSVERPDGSNFTLKIRSTKLEDSAMYFCASSEFDAGSTEAFFGQGTRLTVV.

This clonotype occurred many times. This chain uses TRBV20-1 with TRBJ2-1; 15 positions agree with TRBD2. The CDR3 covers 15 residues. Germline lookup yields CDR1 DFQATT and CDR2 SNEGSKA (reference sequence). The J segment lost 6 bases and the V segment lost 5 bases, leaving 5 bases of the junction unmatched. The CDR3 loop is CSAQGTSGRFNEQFF. The CDR3 DNA reads TGCAGTGCTCAAGGGACTAGCGGGAGGTTCAATGAGCAGTTCTTC.

This clonotype was counted at least ten times. The rearrangement uses TRBV27 and TRBJ1-1, with a tentative D call TRBD1 (6 bases). V was trimmed by 3 bases and J by 9 bases, leaving 11 bases between them. Germline assignment: CDR1 MNHEY and CDR2 SMNVEV (reference sequence). The CDR3 extends over 12 amino acids. The CDR3 DNA is TGTGCCAGCAGTTTTTCGGGACATCAAGCTTTCTTT. This codes for CASSFSGHQAFF.

This clonotype was seen repeatedly, ten times or more. The gene calls are TRBV5-8 and TRBJ1-1; the match to TRBD1 covers 7 bases. Trimming at V came to 1 base and at J to 6 bases, leaving 6 bases not matched to a gene. CDR1 and CDR2 from the germline V gene are SGHTS and YDEGEE. The CDR3 is 14 amino acids. The CDR3 spells CASSLTGEVAEAFF. The CDR3 DNA is TGTGCCAGCAGCTTGACAGGGGAGGTAGCTGAAGCTTTCTTT.

A remark on this clonotype: A much larger clone is a single base away; this may be a read error. The chain uses TRBV2 and TRBJ2-1; TRBD2 is a possible D gene (6 bases). The V gene lost 7 bases and the J gene lost 5 bases, with 12 bases spanning the gap. Per the germline V gene, CDR1 is SNHLY and CDR2 is FYNNEI. The CDR3 has 13 amino acids. The chain's CDR3 is CASTGTSDNEQFF. The CDR3 DNA sequence: TGTGCCAGCACTGGGACTTCCGACAATGAGCAGTTCTTC.

At least ten counts were recorded for this clonotype. The J gene is TRBJ1-2, the V gene TRBV28; D uncertain. The CDR3 is 15 amino acids. In germline, CDR1 is MDHEN, CDR2 SYDVKM. Trimming removed 0 bases at V and 1 base at J, with 9 bases between. The CDR3 nucleotides read TGTGCCAGCAGTTTATGGGGGAGAGATAACTATGGCTACACCTTC. Its translation: CASSLWGRDNYGYTF.

Remarks on this clonotype: With a much larger clone just one base away, this may be a read error. Because it lacks the conserved phenylalanine or tryptophan at the end, this CDR3 is likely a read error. The chain combines TRBV20-1 with TRBJ2-3; D call uncertain. The CDR3 is 14 amino acids. V was shortened by 5 bases and J by 0 bases, with 12 bases between the two germline ends. Germline V lookup: CDR1 DFQATT, CDR2 SNEGSKA (reference sequence). This chain's CDR3 is CSARGWPSTDTQYL. The CDR3, as DNA: TGCAGTGCTCGAGGCTGGCCTAGCACAGATACGCAGTATCTT.

This clonotype was observed at least ten times. The CDR3 DNA reads as TGTGCCAGCAGTTTATGGGAGCCAGACATGACCACAGTGGCCTCCTACGAGCAGTACTTC. It is translated as CASSLWEPDMTTVASYEQYF. V is TRBV28 and J is TRBJ2-7; D is undetermined. Trimming removed 0 bases from V and 0 bases from J, with 24 bases in between. This CDR3 region has 20 residues. Germline CDR1 is MDHEN and CDR2 is SYDVKM. The entire variable domain, with the rest obtained from reference TRBV28 and TRBJ2-7, is as follows: DVKVTQSSRYLVKRTGEKVFLECVQDMDHENMFWYRQDPGLGLRLIYFSYDVKMKEKGDIPEGYSVSREKKERFSLILESASTNQTSMYLCASSLWEPDMTTVASYEQYFGPGTRLTVT.

The chain employs TRBV4-1 and TRBJ2-1, with TRBD2 identical over 15 bases. Trimming at V came to 3 bases and at J to 8 bases, leaving 17 bases not matched to a gene. CDR1 is MGHRA, CDR2 YSYEKL, per germline. The CDR3 is made up of 20 amino acids. CDR3 sequence: CASSHPRTSGGAGEGDEQFF. The CDR3 coding sequence is TGCGCCAGCAGCCATCCCCGGACTAGCGGGGGGGCCGGCGAGGGGGATGAGCAGTTCTTC.

This clonotype was counted at least ten times. The rearrangement uses TRBV5-1 and TRBJ2-3; maybe TRBD2 (5 bases). Germline CDR1 is SGHRS and CDR2 is YFSETQ. The germline V and J ends were trimmed by 4 bases and 2 bases, with 11 bases remaining between them. This CDR3 is 14 amino acids long. CDR3 protein: CASSPRTATDTQYF. The CDR3 DNA follows: TGCGCCAGCAGCCCTCGGACTGCCACAGATACGCAGTATTTT.

CDR3 sequence reads: CSARDPGTENSNQPQHF. CDR3 sequence (DNA): TGCAGTGCTAGAGACCCCGGGACAGAAAATAGCAATCAGCCCCAGCATTTT. V and J are TRBV20-1 and TRBJ1-5; 7 positions match TRBD1. The CDR3 length is 17 residues. CDR1 DFQATT and CDR2 SNEGSKA come from the germline V gene (reference sequence). Germline trimming cut 0 bases from V and 0 bases from J; bases unmatched to any gene: 8.

This clonotype appeared many times. The chain links TRBV28 to TRBJ1-5, with D possibly being TRBD1 (6 bases). There are 17 residues in the CDR3. Germline V lookup: CDR1 MDHEN, CDR2 SYDVKM. V was pared by 2 bases and J by 0 bases, with 14 bases between. This CDR3 is CASSLNREGYSNQPQHF. The CDR3 DNA is TGTGCCAGCAGTTTAAACAGGGAGGGGTATAGCAATCAGCCCCAGCATTTT.

Concerning this clonotype itself: It may be a read error: a sequence one base away is much more abundant. This chain joins TRBV19 and TRBJ2-1; 7 bases align to TRBD2. In germline, CDR1 is LNHDA, CDR2 SQIVND (reference sequence). This CDR3 comprises 16 residues. CDR3 DNA: TGTGCCAGTAGCTTAAACCGGGACTACCCATACAATGAGCCGTTCTTC. Amino acid sequence: CASSLNRDYPYNEPFF.

This clonotype was detected ten times or more. V gene TRBV28 combines with J gene TRBJ2-2, with D hard to call. CDR3 length equals 17 residues. The germline V gene has CDR1 MDHEN and CDR2 SYDVKM. V was trimmed by 4 bases and J by 0 bases, leaving 15 bases between them. The CDR3 nucleotides read TGTGCCAGCAGTTCCCCGGAAGAAAATACGAACACCGGGGAGCTGTTTTTT. Translated: CASSSPEENTNTGELFF.

In this sample, this clonotype turned up a few times. This chain links TRBV2 with TRBJ2-3, with TRBD2 matching over 13 bases. Per the germline V gene, CDR1 is SNHLY and CDR2 is FYNNEI. This CDR3 has 16 residues. The J segment lost 3 bases and the V segment lost 10 bases, leaving 10 bases of the junction unmatched. The CDR3 coding sequence is TGTGCCATCAGCTCGGGACTAGCGGGAAGTACAGATACGCAGTATTTT. It is translated as CAISSGLAGSTDTQYF.

The sample holds many counts of this clonotype. The chain has TRBV6-1 and TRBJ1-1; possibly TRBD1 for D (6 bases). V was cut by 3 bases and J by 7 bases, with 24 bases left in between. Looked up from germline, CDR1 is MNHNS and CDR2 is SASEGT. This CDR3 is 17 amino acids long. The CDR3 loop is CASSEPPWGAHHDEAFF. The CDR3 nucleotides are TGTGCCAGCAGTGAGCCCCCGTGGGGGGCGCATCATGATGAAGCTTTCTTT.

This clonotype occurred many times. The chain uses TRBV2 and TRBJ2-5; unclear D gene. CDR3 length: 13 amino acids. V was cut by 4 bases and J by 5 bases, with 11 bases left in between. Germline V gene lookup returns CDR1 SNHLY and CDR2 FYNNEI. The CDR3 spells CASSVALGETQYF. The CDR3 DNA reads TGTGCCAGCAGTGTTGCCCTGGGGGAGACCCAGTACTTC.

This clonotype was recorded at least ten times. The V gene is TRBV20-1, the J gene TRBJ2-2; no firm D call. This CDR3 has 11 amino acids. The V gene lost 6 bases and the J gene lost 4 bases, with 6 bases spanning the gap. CDR1 and CDR2 (germline): DFQATT, SNEGSKA (reference sequence). The CDR3 reads CSAFSTGELFF. The CDR3 DNA follows: TGCAGTGCATTTTCCACCGGGGAGCTGTTTTTT.